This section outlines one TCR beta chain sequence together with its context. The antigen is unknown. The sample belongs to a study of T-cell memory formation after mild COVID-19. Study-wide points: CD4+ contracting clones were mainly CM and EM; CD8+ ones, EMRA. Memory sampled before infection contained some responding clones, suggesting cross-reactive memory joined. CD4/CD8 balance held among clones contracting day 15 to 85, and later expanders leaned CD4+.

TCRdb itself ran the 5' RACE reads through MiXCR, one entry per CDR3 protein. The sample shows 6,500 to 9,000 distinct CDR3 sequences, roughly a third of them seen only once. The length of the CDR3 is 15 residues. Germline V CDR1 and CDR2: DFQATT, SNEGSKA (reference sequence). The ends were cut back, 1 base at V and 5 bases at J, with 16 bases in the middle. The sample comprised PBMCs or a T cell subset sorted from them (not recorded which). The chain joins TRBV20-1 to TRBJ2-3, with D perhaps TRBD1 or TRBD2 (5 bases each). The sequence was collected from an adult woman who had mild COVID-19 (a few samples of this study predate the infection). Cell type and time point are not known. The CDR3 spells CSARARDEGRDTQYF. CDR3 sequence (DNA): TGCAGTGCTAGAGCCCGGGACGAAGGAAGAGATACGCAGTATTTT.